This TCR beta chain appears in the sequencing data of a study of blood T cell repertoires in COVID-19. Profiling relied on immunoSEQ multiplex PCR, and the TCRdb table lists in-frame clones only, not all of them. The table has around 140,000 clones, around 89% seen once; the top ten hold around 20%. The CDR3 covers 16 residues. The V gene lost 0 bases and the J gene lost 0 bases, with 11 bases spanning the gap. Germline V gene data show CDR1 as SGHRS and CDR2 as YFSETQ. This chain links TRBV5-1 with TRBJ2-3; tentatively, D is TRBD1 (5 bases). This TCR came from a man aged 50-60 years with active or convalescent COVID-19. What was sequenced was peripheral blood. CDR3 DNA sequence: TGCGCCAGCAGCTTGGTGGGCAGGGCGAGCACAGATACGCAGTATTTT. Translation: CASSLVGRASTDTQYF.